This T cell receptor beta chain was observed in a study of blood T cell repertoires in COVID-19. Background on the study: Researchers got acute and convalescent COVID-19 samples from the United States, Italy and Spain.

Produced via immunoSEQ multiplex PCR; TCRdb's table is partial and in-frame only. Of about 70,000 clones listed, about 82% are singletons. From germline, CDR1 is SGHNT and CDR2 YYREEE (reference sequence). This CDR3 is built from 14 residues. V shed 3 bases and J shed 4 bases, with 13 bases lying between them. Only a few counts were recorded for this clone. The sample consisted of peripheral blood. This TCR derives from a woman aged 55-75 years with acute or convalescent COVID-19. The chain is built from TRBV5-4 and TRBJ1-2; maybe TRBD1 (5 bases). CDR3 amino acids: CASSSRDMGYGYTF. The CDR3 DNA reads TGTGCCAGCAGCTCCAGGGATATGGGCTATGGCTACACCTTC.